This T cell receptor beta chain was sequenced in a study of regulatory dendritic cells for organ transplantation. Overall study results and limits: Naive T cells showed high diversity, memory cells less, memory CD8+ least. Mature dendritic cells appeared to drive more memory CD8+ clonal expansion than regulatory ones. Among resting subsets, memory CD8+ cells contained the most alloreactive clonotypes.

With 6 bases removed from V and 0 bases from J, the gap between germline ends came to 12 bases. The CDR3 has 14 amino acids. Germline assignment: CDR1 KGHSH and CDR2 LQKENI. Generated by immunoSEQ multiplex PCR, the TCRdb table keeps only in-frame clones and is missing some. The table has about 30,000 clones, roughly 80% seen once; the top ten hold under 0.12%. Notes on this clone: The antigen remains unidentified.

Memory T cells were CD45RO+, naive were CD45RA+, sorted by FACS. The chain uses TRBV18 and TRBJ2-7, with D possibly TRBD1 on 6 matching bases. The sequenced sample was naive CD4+ T cells from blood. The subset denotes: CD45RA+ naive T cells. This receptor was identified in a human donor in good health. Written as DNA, the CDR3 is TGTGCCAGCTCCCTGGACAGTTCCTCCTACGAGCAGTACTTC. Translated, it gives CASSLDSSSYEQYF. Full variable domain (remainder filled in from reference TRBV18 and TRBJ2-7): NAGVMQNPRHLVRRRGQEARLRCSPMKGHSHVYWYRQLPEEGLKFMVYLQKENIIDESGMPKERFSAEFPKEGPSILRIQQVVRGDSAAYFCASSLDSSSYEQYFGPGTRLTVT.